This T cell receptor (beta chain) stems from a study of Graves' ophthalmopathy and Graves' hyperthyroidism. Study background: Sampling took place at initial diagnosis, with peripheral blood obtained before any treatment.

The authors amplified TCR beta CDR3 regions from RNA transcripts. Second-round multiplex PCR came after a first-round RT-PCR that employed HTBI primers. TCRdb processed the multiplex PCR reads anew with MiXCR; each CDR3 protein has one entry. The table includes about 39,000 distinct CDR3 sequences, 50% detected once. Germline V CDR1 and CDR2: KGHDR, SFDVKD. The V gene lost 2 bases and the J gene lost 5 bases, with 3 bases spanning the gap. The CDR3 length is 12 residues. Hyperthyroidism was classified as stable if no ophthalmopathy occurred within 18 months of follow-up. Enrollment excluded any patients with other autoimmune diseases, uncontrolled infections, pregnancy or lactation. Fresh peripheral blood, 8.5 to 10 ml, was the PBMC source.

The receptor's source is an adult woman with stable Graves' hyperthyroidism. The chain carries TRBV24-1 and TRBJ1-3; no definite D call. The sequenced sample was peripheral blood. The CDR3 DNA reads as TGTGCCACCAGTGATTCGAGAAACACCATATATTTT. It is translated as CATSDSRNTIYF.